What follows are 19 T cell receptor beta chains derived from one specimen sequenced in a study of blood T cells in healthy people across ages. A second PCR of about 7 to 12 cycles used a sample-barcoded 5' primer and a J-beta primer mix. One entry per CDR3 protein results from TCRdb running MiXCR on the 5' RACE reads. The table includes almost 550,000 distinct CDR3 sequences, nearly 25% detected once. These data also featured in a second study, about T cells of mothers and their children.

Specimen: blood. The origin of the receptors is a boy aged 5-17 years in good health.

The chain combines TRBV12-3 or TRBV12-4 with TRBJ1-1; 10 nucleotides align to TRBD1. CDR3 length equals 13 residues. Unmatched junction bases numbered 4, after V lost 7 bases and J lost 5 bases. CDR3 sequence (DNA): TGTGCCAGCATTTGGGACAGGGGAACTGAAGCTTTCTTT. Translating gives CASIWDRGTEAFF.

This chain uses TRBV3-1 with TRBJ1-4; D is unclear. This CDR3 spans 14 amino acids. V was pared by 4 bases and J by 3 bases, with 9 bases between. Germline-derived CDR1 and CDR2 are LGHDT and YNNKEL (reference sequence). This chain's CDR3 is CASSLAPSNEKLFF. The DNA for the CDR3 is TGTGCCAGCAGCCTCGCCCCGTCTAATGAAAAACTGTTTTTT.

The rearrangement links TRBV4-3 to TRBJ1-3; 11 bases agree with TRBD1. The CDR3 totals 19 residues. Unmatched junction bases numbered 10, after V lost 0 bases and J lost 3 bases. CDR1 LGHNA and CDR2 YSLEER come from the germline V gene. The CDR3 sequence: CASSQDTFGGQGDGNTIYF. CDR3 DNA sequence: TGCGCCAGCAGCCAAGATACTTTTGGGGGACAGGGGGATGGAAACACCATATATTTT.

This clonotype was recorded a few times. The chain carries TRBV10-3 and TRBJ2-1; perhaps TRBD2 as D (6 bases). The CDR3 is made up of 12 amino acids. The germline V gene has CDR1 ENHRY and CDR2 SYGVKD. V lost 8 bases to trimming and J lost 10 bases, with 15 bases between them. The CDR3 spells CAIGEVAGEQFF. The CDR3 nucleotides are TGTGCCATCGGGGAGGTGGCGGGGGAGCAGTTCTTC.

The chain joins TRBV7-2 to TRBJ2-3; D is possibly TRBD1 (5 bases). Per germline, CDR1 SGHTA and CDR2 FQGNSA. The CDR3 is 14 residues long. V was cut by 0 bases and J by 3 bases, with 7 bases left in between. DNA for the CDR3: TGTGCCAGCAGCTTAGCCAGGGCAACAGATACGCAGTATTTT. Translation: CASSLARATDTQYF.

Of note for this clonotype: One end of the junction varies from germline; a read error may be responsible. This chain joins TRBV9 and TRBJ1-2; unclear D gene. This CDR3 has 16 amino acids. Germline CDR1 is SGDLS and CDR2 is YYNGEE. The CDR3 DNA is TGCGCCAGCAGCCAAGAATCCGGCTTGACTAACCTTGGCTACACCTTC. It yields the protein CASSQESGLTNLGYTF.

The chain is built from TRBV6-4 and TRBJ1-2, with no clear D. The CDR3 length is 11 residues. Trimming stripped 2 bases from V and 8 bases from J, with 6 bases between. The germline V gene has CDR1 MRHNA and CDR2 SNTAGT. CDR3 sequence (DNA): TGTGCCAGCAGTGACAGCCGGGGCTACACCTTC. Protein product: CASSDSRGYTF.

This clonotype has a count of ten or more. This chain links TRBV6-2 or TRBV6-3 with TRBJ2-7; D is ambiguous. The CDR3 covers 11 residues. V lost 4 bases and J lost 7, with 8 bases in between. CDR1 is MNHEY and CDR2 is SVGEGT in the germline V gene. The CDR3 DNA is TGTGCCAGCAGTTCGCTTCGGGAGCAGTACTTC. Translating it yields CASSSLREQYF.

As concerns this clonotype: An end of the junction does not agree with germline; a read error may underlie this. This rearrangement joins TRBV19 to TRBJ2-1; D is possibly TRBD2 (5 bases). There are 13 residues in the CDR3. The germline gives CDR1 LNHDA, CDR2 SQIVND (reference sequence). The CDR3 DNA sequence: TGTGCCAGTAGTCCGACTAACTACAATGAGCGGTTCTTC. It encodes CASSPTNYNERFF.

The gene calls are TRBV12-3 or TRBV12-4 and TRBJ2-7, with D possibly TRBD2 on 5 matching bases. V lost 8 bases and J 5 bases, leaving 16 bases between the germline ends. The CDR3 runs 13 residues. This chain's CDR3 is CASGELLPDEQYF. The CDR3 DNA reads as TGTGCCAGCGGGGAGTTGCTACCCGACGAGCAGTACTTC.

The chain recombines TRBV4-3 with TRBJ1-3, with 8 bases identical to TRBD1. This CDR3 is 16 amino acids long. In germline, CDR1 is LGHNA, CDR2 YSLEER. J was trimmed by 1 base and V by 1 base; bases with no gene match: 3. CDR3 sequence: CASSQGQGASGNTIYF. The DNA for the CDR3 is TGCGCCAGCAGCCAAGGGCAGGGGGCGTCTGGAAACACCATATATTTT.

V gene TRBV5-1 combines with J gene TRBJ2-7; possible D gene TRBD1, 5 bases. CDR3 length: 13 amino acids. Deletions cut 4 bases from V and 3 bases from J, with 11 bases between. In germline, CDR1 is SGHRS, CDR2 YFSETQ. The CDR3 region has the DNA TGCGCCAGCAGCCAAGACAGAAACTACGAGCAGTACTTC. Translating gives CASSQDRNYEQYF.

In regard to this clonotype: It may be a read error: a sequence one base away is much more abundant. The V call is TRBV29-1, the J call TRBJ2-1, with 8 bases aligning to TRBD1. This CDR3 comprises 15 residues. The germline V gene has CDR1 SQVTM and CDR2 ANQGSEA. J was trimmed by 8 bases and V by 0 bases; bases with no gene match: 9. CDR3 in DNA: TGCAGCGTTGAAGATAGGACAGGGAATTACGATGAGCAGTTCTTC. This sequence encodes CSVEDRTGNYDEQFF.

The chain is built from TRBV20-1 and TRBJ1-1; D call uncertain. V lost 0 bases and J lost 4, with 6 bases in between. CDR1 DFQATT and CDR2 SNEGSKA come from the germline V gene (reference sequence). The CDR3 runs 12 residues. CDR3 sequence (DNA): TGCAGTGCTAGAGAGTTTTTCACTGAAGCTTTCTTT. Protein: CSAREFFTEAFF.

In this sample, this clonotype turned up a few times. J is TRBJ1-5 and V is TRBV18; 7 positions match TRBD1. CDR3 length: 14 amino acids. V lost 4 bases and J lost 5; bases outside the gene matches: 5. CDR1 and CDR2 from the germline V gene are KGHSH and LQKENI. CDR3 DNA sequence: TGTGCCAGCTCACTTCAGGGGGTAGATCAGCCCCAGCATTTT. Encoded protein: CASSLQGVDQPQHF.

A few counts support this clonotype. The V and J genes are TRBV6-1 and TRBJ2-7; the D is unclear. CDR3 size: 14 residues. V shed 1 base and J shed 0 bases, with 7 bases lying between them. The germline CDR1 and CDR2 sequences are MNHNS and SASEGT. CDR3 DNA: TGTGCCAGCAGTGAAGTCAGAAGCTCCTACGAGCAGTACTTC. Amino acids: CASSEVRSSYEQYF.

This clonotype was seen more than once but under ten times. The V and J genes are TRBV28 and TRBJ2-5; no reliable D call. The DNA matches TRBJ2-7 better at its end, which makes the J call doubtful. CDR1 and CDR2 from the germline V gene are MDHEN and SYDVKM. The CDR3 spans 15 residues. The CDR3 sequence is CASSSPRVDSYEQYF. For the CDR3, the DNA is TGTGCCAGCAGTTCACCGAGAGTCGACTCCTACGAGCAGTACTTC.

In this sample, this clonotype turned up a few times. The chain joins TRBV7-2 to TRBJ2-7, with no clear D. Germline assignment: CDR1 SGHTA and CDR2 FQGNSA. This CDR3 region has 16 residues. The V end lost 5 bases, the J end lost 5 bases, and 22 bases lay between the germline ends. CDR3 sequence reads: CASSAPKVQTFHEQYF. In nucleotides, the CDR3 is TGTGCCAGCAGCGCCCCCAAGGTTCAGACATTCCACGAGCAGTACTTC.

The V and J genes are TRBV10-3 and TRBJ2-7; 9 bases match TRBD1. Germline CDR1 reads ENHRY; CDR2 reads SYGVKD. Losses at the gene ends were 6 bases for V and 1 base for J; bases not matched to a gene: 7. The CDR3 extends over 15 amino acids. The CDR3, as DNA: TGTGCCATCAGCCCGGGACAGGGAAGGTCCTACGAGCAGTACTTC. The encoded protein is CAISPGQGRSYEQYF.